The TCR beta chain under discussion was sequenced for a study of T cells after yellow fever vaccination. Study findings and constraints: Though weaker, the secondary response peaked faster, on day 5 versus 15.

TCRdb re-derived calls from the 5' RACE reads in MiXCR, one entry per CDR3 protein. The data contain 250,000 or so distinct CDR3 sequences, approximately 3.5% of them singletons. The CDR3 extends over 14 amino acids. V was cut by 2 bases and J by 1 base, with 8 bases left in between. Germline values: CDR1 MNHNY, CDR2 SVGAGI (reference sequence). At least ten counts were recorded for this clonotype. Its cognate antigen is unknown. Sequencing was performed on PBMCs, taken 15 days after the yellow fever booster vaccination. This sequence joins TRBV6-6 and TRBJ1-1; D is uncertain. This TCR came from a man in his late teens or twenties who received the YFV17D yellow fever vaccine. The CDR3: CASSYARTNTEAFF. CDR3 DNA: TGTGCCAGCAGTTACGCCCGCACGAACACTGAAGCTTTCTTT.